Below, one T cell receptor (beta chain) is given with its context. Assay: immunoSEQ multiplex PCR; the TCRdb copy retains only in-frame clones and omits some. This sample has just over 2,000,000 clones, with 95% found just once. CDR1 is MDHEN and CDR2 is SYDVKM in the germline V gene. The CDR3 sequence is 12 residues long. Trimming stripped 8 bases from V and 7 bases from J, with 12 bases between. This specimen belongs to a study of shared clonotypes between healthy human individuals. This clonotype was obtained from a man between 18 and 35 years old in good health. Sequencing was carried out using naive CD4+ T cells sorted from blood. The subset is: CD45RA+ positively selected. The rearrangement joins TRBV28 to TRBJ1-5; D is possibly TRBD1 (5 bases). The CDR3 DNA reads as TGTGCCAGCGTCGGGGGGTGGCAGCCCCAGCATTTT. This translates into CASVGGWQPQHF.